The rows below give T cell receptor beta chains drawn from one sample of a study of T-cell memory formation after mild COVID-19. Each CDR3 protein gets one entry after TCRdb re-called the 5' RACE reads with MiXCR. The repertoire holds about half a million distinct CDR3 sequences, with 18% as singletons. The sequenced material came from PBMCs or a T cell subset sorted from them (not recorded which). The source of these receptors is an adult woman who had mild COVID-19 (a few samples of this study predate the infection). Cell type and time point are not known. The CDR3 runs from the conserved cysteine through the conserved F or W. A D gene is named only where the DNA matches it firmly. For some rows the clone size is stated as once, few or many, or as a class when expanded; others skip it.

v_call: TRBV7-6; d_call: -; j_call: TRBJ2-7; clone_size: many; cdr3_length: 16; cdr3_aa: CASSRTTWKKTYEQYF; cdr3_nt: TGTGCCAGCAGCCGAACGACATGGAAAAAAACCTACGAGCAGTACTTC
v_call: TRBV6-5; d_call: TRBD2; j_call: TRBJ2-1; clone_size: -; cdr3_length: 14; cdr3_aa: CASRPSGGPYEQFF; cdr3_nt: TGTGCCAGCAGGCCTAGCGGGGGGCCCTATGAGCAGTTCTTC
v_call: TRBV5-1; d_call: -; j_call: TRBJ2-7; clone_size: once; cdr3_length: 15; cdr3_aa: CASSSDGLSLFQQYF; cdr3_nt: TGCGCCAGCAGCTCGGACGGTCTGAGCCTCTTTCAGCAGTACTTC
v_call: TRBV27; d_call: TRBD1; j_call: TRBJ2-7; clone_size: few; cdr3_length: 16; cdr3_aa: CASSSAGTGGAYEQYF; cdr3_nt: TGTGCCAGCAGTTCTGCCGGGACAGGGGGAGCCTACGAGCAGTACTTC
v_call: TRBV12-3/TRBV12-4; d_call: -; j_call: TRBJ1-2; clone_size: few; cdr3_length: 14; cdr3_aa: CASSSSTGNYGYTF; cdr3_nt: TGTGCCAGCAGTTCATCTACAGGGAACTATGGCTACACCTTC
v_call: TRBV4-2; d_call: -; j_call: TRBJ2-3; clone_size: few; cdr3_length: 16; cdr3_aa: CASSQVTRRSTDTQYF; cdr3_nt: TGTGCCAGCAGCCAAGTGACACGGAGGAGCACAGATACGCAGTATTTT
v_call: TRBV4-1; d_call: -; j_call: TRBJ1-6; clone_size: few; cdr3_length: 15; cdr3_aa: CASSQVAGDNSPLHF; cdr3_nt: TGCGCCAGCAGCCAAGTGGCAGGGGATAATTCACCCCTCCACTTT
v_call: TRBV10-3; d_call: -; j_call: TRBJ2-2; clone_size: few; cdr3_length: 13; cdr3_aa: CAIRSENTGELFF; cdr3_nt: TGTGCCATCAGGTCGGAGAACACCGGGGAGCTGTTTTTT
v_call: TRBV2; d_call: TRBD1; j_call: TRBJ2-7; clone_size: few; cdr3_length: 16; cdr3_aa: CASSQIPGQVSYEQYF; cdr3_nt: TGTGCCAGCAGTCAAATTCCGGGACAGGTCTCCTACGAGCAGTACTTC
v_call: TRBV20-1; d_call: -; j_call: TRBJ1-5; clone_size: -; cdr3_length: 14; cdr3_aa: CSARGEIGNQPQHF; cdr3_nt: TGCAGTGCTAGAGGCGAAATTGGCAATCAGCCCCAGCATTTT
v_call: TRBV2; d_call: TRBD2; j_call: TRBJ2-1; clone_size: few; cdr3_length: 16; cdr3_aa: CASRVSGGVNKNEQFF; cdr3_nt: TGTGCCAGCAGAGTCAGCGGGGGGGTTAATAAGAATGAGCAGTTCTTC
v_call: TRBV7-9; d_call: -; j_call: TRBJ2-7; clone_size: -; cdr3_length: 14; cdr3_aa: CASSPRSGGYEQYF; cdr3_nt: TGTGCCAGCTCCCCGCGGAGCGGCGGCTACGAGCAGTACTTC